The 23 T cell receptor beta chains given below trace back to one sample, sequenced in a study of spatial heterogeneity in lung cancer. TCRdb re-called the 5' RACE reads through MiXCR, storing one row per CDR3 protein. The sample yields some 100,000 distinct CDR3 sequences, more than 10% seen once. Time point in this sample: sample taken at primary tumor resection. Sequencing of whole RNA from tumor, nontumor lung or frozen PBMC involved no sorting. The sequencing used PBMCs, collected at surgery. These receptor sequences come from a male donor with early-stage non-small cell lung cancer.

This clonotype was counted at least ten times. The rearrangement joins TRBV7-8 to TRBJ2-2; D unclear. The CDR3 spans 14 residues. The V end was cut by 6 bases, the J end by 4 bases, with 12 bases between. The germline gives CDR1 SGHVS, CDR2 FQNEAQ. The chain's CDR3 is CASSLLEATGELFF. The DNA of the CDR3 is TGTGCCAGCAGTCTCCTAGAAGCCACCGGGGAGCTGTTTTTT.

The sample holds many counts of this clonotype. CDR3 bases: TGTGCCAGCAGTTTCGGGGGTTCCTACAATGAGCAGTTCTTC. This translates into CASSFGGSYNEQFF. The chain links TRBV27 to TRBJ2-1, with D tentatively TRBD2 (6 bases). V lost 3 bases to trimming and J lost 1 base, with 7 bases between them. Germline CDR1 MNHEY, CDR2 SMNVEV (reference sequence). This CDR3 has 14 amino acids.

A few counts support this clonotype. The V call is TRBV2, the J call TRBJ2-2, with D perhaps TRBD2 (6 bases). The V and J ends lost 4 bases and 8 bases respectively, with 14 bases between them. The germline CDR1 and CDR2 sequences are SNHLY and FYNNEI. This CDR3 is built from 14 residues. The CDR3 protein is CASSVGGVAGELFF. The DNA for the CDR3 is TGTGCCAGCAGTGTTGGCGGGGTTGCGGGGGAGCTGTTTTTT.

V is TRBV7-2 and J is TRBJ2-2, with 10 bases lining up with TRBD2. Trimming at V came to 5 bases and at J to 5 bases, leaving 5 bases not matched to a gene. The CDR3 has 15 amino acids. Germline assignment: CDR1 SGHTA and CDR2 FQGNSA. The CDR3 DNA sequence: TGTGCCAGCAGCGCCCGACTAGCGGGTACCGGGGAGCTGTTTTTT. It codes for CASSARLAGTGELFF.

The chain employs TRBV13 and TRBJ2-5; TRBD1 or TRBD2 may be the D gene (5 bases each). Trimming removed 5 bases from V and 4 bases from J, with 11 bases in between. Germline CDR1 PRHDT, CDR2 FYEKMQ (reference sequence). The CDR3 is 13 amino acids. CDR3 nucleotide sequence: TGTGCCAGCAGCCCCGCGAGGGGAGAGACCCAGTACTTC. Protein product: CASSPARGETQYF.

The V and J genes are TRBV7-2 and TRBJ2-1, with D unresolved. The CDR3 runs 16 residues. Looked up from germline, CDR1 is SGHTA and CDR2 is FQGNSA. Deletions cut 0 bases from V and 0 bases from J, with 9 bases between. The CDR3 bases are TGTGCCAGCAGCTTAGCGACGGGTCTCTCCTACAATGAGCAGTTCTTC. Its protein product is CASSLATGLSYNEQFF.

This clonotype was seen a few times. The chain joins TRBV5-4 to TRBJ1-1, with D unresolved. The CDR3 length is 14 residues. V lost 1 base, J lost 4 bases, and 11 bases lay in between. Germline V CDR1 and CDR2: SGHNT, YYREEE (reference sequence). CDR3 sequence: CASSLIGKGTEAFF. The CDR3 coding sequence is TGTGCCAGCAGCTTGATAGGGAAGGGCACTGAAGCTTTCTTT.

This chain uses TRBV6-1 with TRBJ2-3; the D is unclear. V was trimmed by 6 bases and J by 2 bases, leaving 3 bases between them. Germline CDR1 MNHNS, CDR2 SASEGT. This CDR3 has 11 amino acids. In DNA form, the CDR3 reads TGTGCCAGCAGAAACACAGATACGCAGTATTTT. Translating it yields CASRNTDTQYF.

This clonotype appeared a few times. This chain links TRBV10-1 with TRBJ1-5; no definite D call. Trimming removed 2 bases from V and 7 bases from J, with 9 bases in between. CDR1 is WNHNN, CDR2 SYGVQD, per germline (reference sequence). CDR3 size: 13 residues. As DNA, the CDR3 is TGCGCCAGCAGTGAGACAGCCGGGCAGCCCCAGCATTTT. Its translation is CASSETAGQPQHF.

This clonotype was counted a single time. The rearrangement links TRBV30 to TRBJ2-7; 7 bases match TRBD1. This CDR3 is built from 13 residues. CDR1 GTSNPN and CDR2 SVGIG come from the germline V gene (reference sequence). After removal of 7 bases from V and 1 base from J, the junction contained 7 bases not matched to a gene. The CDR3 bases are TGTGCCTCTATGAGGGGGCAATCCTACGAGCAGTACTTC. It yields the protein CASMRGQSYEQYF.

The gene calls are TRBV24-1 and TRBJ2-3, with D possibly being TRBD1 (5 bases). Trimming stripped 2 bases from V and 5 bases from J, with 10 bases between. Germline V gene data show CDR1 as KGHDR and CDR2 as SFDVKD. CDR3 length: 14 amino acids. The CDR3 DNA sequence: TGTGCCACCAGTGATTCGGCAGGGAAAGATACGCAGTATTTT. Protein: CATSDSAGKDTQYF.

In this sample, this clonotype turned up many times. The chain has TRBV30 and TRBJ1-4; 8 nucleotides match TRBD1. The CDR3 has 12 amino acids. CDR1 and CDR2 (germline): GTSNPN, SVGIG (reference sequence). Trimming cost V 2 bases and J 14 bases; bases outside gene matches: 7. CDR3 in amino acids: CAWSTTGDSLFF. CDR3 nucleotides: TGTGCCTGGAGTACGACAGGGGATAGTCTGTTTTTT.

V usage is TRBV20-1 and J usage is TRBJ2-1, with 8 bases lining up with TRBD2. The germline V gene has CDR1 DFQATT and CDR2 SNEGSKA (reference sequence). Trimming at V came to 0 bases and at J to 8 bases, leaving 9 bases not matched to a gene. This CDR3 has 15 residues. The CDR3 region is CSARDLLADLDEQFF. In DNA form, the CDR3 reads TGCAGTGCTAGAGATCTACTAGCGGACTTAGATGAGCAGTTCTTC.

This clonotype was detected only a few times. The V gene is TRBV14, the J gene TRBJ2-2; no clear D gene. This CDR3 is built from 14 residues. Per the germline V gene, CDR1 is SGHDN and CDR2 is FVKESK. With 4 bases removed from V and 1 base from J, the gap between germline ends came to 7 bases. The CDR3 protein is CASSPFMNTGELFF. CDR3 nucleotide sequence: TGTGCCAGCAGCCCGTTTATGAACACCGGGGAGCTGTTTTTT.

This clonotype was counted only a few times. The rearrangement links TRBV5-1 to TRBJ2-3, with D maybe TRBD1 (5 bases). Deletions cut 2 bases from V and 4 bases from J, with 14 bases between. There are 15 residues in the CDR3. The V gene's germline CDR1 is SGHRS and CDR2 YFSETQ. The CDR3 nucleotides read TGCGCCAGCAGCTTTGCAGGGAACATCCCAGATACGCAGTATTTT. Amino acid sequence: CASSFAGNIPDTQYF.

This clonotype has just a few counts. The chain links TRBV5-1 to TRBJ2-4; TRBD1 is a possible D gene (6 bases). CDR3 length equals 14 residues. Per the germline V gene, CDR1 is SGHRS and CDR2 is YFSETQ. The germline V and J ends were trimmed by 4 bases and 7 bases, with 15 bases remaining between them. CDR3 DNA sequence: TGCGCCAGCAGCCCAAAACAGGGTGCGAACATTCAGTACTTC. It is translated as CASSPKQGANIQYF.

This clonotype was detected only a few times. The chain couples TRBV3-1 to TRBJ1-5, with TRBD1 identical over 11 bases. The CDR3 loop spans 16 amino acids. Germline trimming cut 0 bases from V and 7 bases from J; bases unmatched to any gene: 5. Germline CDR1 is LGHDT and CDR2 is YNNKEL (reference sequence). CDR3: CASSQDWTGGGQPQHF. The CDR3 DNA follows: TGTGCCAGCAGCCAAGACTGGACAGGGGGCGGACAGCCCCAGCATTTT.

The rearrangement links TRBV11-1 to TRBJ1-6, with 8 bases that match TRBD1. Trimming at V came to 0 bases and at J to 10 bases, leaving 8 bases not matched to a gene. The germline V gene encodes CDR1 SGHAT and CDR2 FQDESV (reference sequence). This CDR3 is 16 amino acids long. CDR3 residues: CASSLAGGQVHSPLHF. In DNA, the CDR3 is TGTGCCAGCAGCTTAGCGGGGGGACAGGTACACTCACCCCTCCACTTT.

As concerns this clonotype: One end of the junction is discordant with germline, which a read error may explain. This chain links TRBV5-6 with TRBJ1-6; 8 bases line up with TRBD1. The CDR3 length is 20 residues. Germline CDR1 and CDR2: SGHDT and YYEEEE. Here the CDR3 DNA reads TGTGCCAGCAGCCACCCCTGGGCCCGGGGCAGGGGGCGACTAAATTCACACCTCCACTTT. Its protein is CASSHPWARGRGRLNSHLHF.

This clonotype was found many times. CDR3 in amino acids: CSAWSGTGSSGNTIYF. The CDR3 DNA sequence: TGCAGCGCCTGGTCGGGGACAGGTAGCTCTGGAAACACCATATATTTT. The J gene is TRBJ1-3, the V gene TRBV29-1; 8 bases map to TRBD1. CDR3 length: 16 residues. Looked up from germline, CDR1 is SQVTM and CDR2 is ANQGSEA. V was clipped by 7 bases and J by 0 bases; unmatched bases: 11.

The chain has TRBV4-1 and TRBJ1-1; D may be TRBD1 (5 bases). Looked up from germline, CDR1 is MGHRA and CDR2 is YSYEKL. The V gene lost 4 bases and the J gene lost 8 bases, with 20 bases spanning the gap. This CDR3 region has 15 residues. As DNA, the CDR3 is TGCGCCAGCAGCCCCTTTGCCGACAGTACACTAGAAGCTTTCTTT. This sequence encodes CASSPFADSTLEAFF.

This clonotype was counted at least ten times. CDR3 sequence: CASSLRGQGSYEQYF. CDR3 DNA sequence: TGTGCCAGCAGCTTGAGGGGACAGGGGTCCTACGAGCAGTACTTC. This rearrangement joins TRBV5-4 to TRBJ2-7; 10 nucleotides agree with TRBD1. The length of the CDR3 is 15 residues. V lost 1 base and J lost 1; bases outside the gene matches: 2. Germline lookup yields CDR1 SGHNT and CDR2 YYREEE (reference sequence).

This clonotype was recorded a few times. This chain uses TRBV9 with TRBJ2-3; D gene unclear. The length of the CDR3 is 14 residues. Trimming left V 2 bases short and J 2 bases short, with 9 bases between. Looked up from germline, CDR1 is SGDLS and CDR2 is YYNGEE. This CDR3 is CASSVNTPTDTQYF. DNA of the CDR3: TGTGCCAGCAGCGTTAACACCCCCACAGATACGCAGTATTTT. Drawing the rest from reference TRBV9 and TRBJ2-3, the complete variable domain is DSGVTQTPKHLITATGQRVTLRCSPRSGDLSVYWYQQSLDQGLQFLIQYYNGEERAKGNILERFSAQQFPDLHSELNLSSLELGDSALYFCASSVNTPTDTQYFGPGTRLTVL.